This T cell receptor beta chain came from a study of regulatory T cells in long-lasting Graves disease. The time point was: newly diagnosed GD, antithyroid drugs for less than 3 months. PBMCs provided the RNA from which the TCR library was made. V was clipped by 1 base and J by 2 bases; unmatched bases: 9. The CDR3 length is 19 residues. CDR1 and CDR2 from the germline V gene are MGHRA and YSYEKL. iRepertoire HTBI primers and Arm-PCR of CDR3 regions built TCR beta libraries. Via MiXCR, TCRdb re-called the multiplex PCR reads, giving one row per CDR3 protein. The sample lists fewer than 450,000 distinct CDR3 sequences; about 15% were seen once. This sample was shared with a second study, whose subject was T cells in Graves' hyperthyroidism and ophthalmopathy. That work contributes: Stable Graves' hyperthyroidism denoted no ophthalmopathy progression over 18 months. It was a median roughly six months before onset that the model predicted ophthalmopathy.

The sequence was obtained from a woman in her 40s with Graves disease. The sample consisted of peripheral blood mononuclear cells (PBMCs), taken at new diagnosis, from a patient treated with antithyroid drugs. The chain links TRBV4-1 to TRBJ2-7; 15 nucleotides match TRBD2. The CDR3 spells CASSQALFGLAGGTYEQYF. In DNA form, the CDR3 reads TGCGCCAGCAGCCAAGCCCTATTTGGACTAGCGGGAGGGACCTACGAGCAGTACTTC.